A single sample is the source of the 31 T cell receptor beta chains below, sequenced in a study of CD8+ T cells in alopecia areata. Following RNA extraction, reverse transcription yielded cDNA that acted as the sequencing template. Assay used: immunoSEQ multiplex PCR; TCRdb lists only in-frame clones, some missing. In the table there are about 160,000 clones, about three fifths of which are singletons. Regarding treatment: oral pan-JAK inhibitor, 5-10 mg twice daily. The sample consisted of CD4+ T cells sorted from blood, taken at week 4, from a patient treated with tofacitinib. These receptors all stem from a human donor with alopecia areata.

The rearrangement links TRBV9 to TRBJ1-1; D call uncertain. The V gene's germline CDR1 is SGDLS and CDR2 YYNGEE. Trimming removed 0 bases at V and 8 bases at J, with 20 bases between. The CDR3 extends over 16 amino acids. The CDR3: CASSVGARSRDTEAFF. DNA of the CDR3: TGTGCCAGCAGCGTAGGGGCCCGGAGCCGGGATACCGAAGCTTTCTTT. Supplemented by reference TRBV9 and TRBJ1-1, the full variable domain reads DSGVTQTPKHLITATGQRVTLRCSPRSGDLSVYWYQQSLDQGLQFLIQYYNGEERAKGNILERFSAQQFPDLHSELNLSSLELGDSALYFCASSVGARSRDTEAFFGQGTRLTVV.

The chain employs TRBV29-1 and TRBJ2-3, with 12 bases matching TRBD2. The CDR3 covers 15 residues. J lost 3 bases, V lost 6 bases, and 7 bases had no gene match. Germline V gene sequence: CDR1 SQVTM, CDR2 ANQGSEA. CDR3: CSVVTSGGRTDTQYF. CDR3 DNA: TGCAGCGTGGTAACTAGCGGGGGGCGAACAGATACGCAGTATTTT.

This clone was counted a single time. Other DNA sequences from this sample encode an identical CDR3 as well. V gene TRBV29-1 combines with J gene TRBJ2-1, with D unclear. Germline V gives CDR1 SQVTM, CDR2 ANQGSEA. The CDR3 runs to 11 residues. Trimming pared 3 bases from V and 6 bases from J, leaving 6 bases between. CDR3 protein: CSVDRVNEQFF. The CDR3 DNA reads as TGCAGCGTTGATAGGGTCAATGAGCAGTTCTTC.

This rearrangement joins TRBV5-1 to TRBJ2-5; D perhaps matches TRBD2 (6 bases). CDR1 is SGHRS and CDR2 is YFSETQ in the germline V gene. V was pared by 6 bases and J by 5 bases, with 23 bases between. This CDR3 is built from 16 residues. DNA for the CDR3: TGCGCCAGCAAACTAGCTGGGAGCGCCCCAGGGGAGACCCAGTACTTC. Translating it yields CASKLAGSAPGETQYF.

This chain connects TRBV11-1 to TRBJ1-2; no definite D call. Deletions cut 5 bases from V and 7 bases from J, with 14 bases between. CDR1 is SGHAT and CDR2 is FQDESV in the germline V gene (reference sequence). The length of the CDR3 is 13 residues. CDR3 DNA: TGTGCCAGCAGCCCCGGGCCCCAGCGTGGCTACACCTTC. This codes for CASSPGPQRGYTF.

The J gene is TRBJ1-1, the V gene TRBV6-1; tentative D call: TRBD1 (6 bases). V lost 11 bases and J 1 base, leaving 11 bases between the germline ends. The CDR3 has 12 amino acids. Germline V lookup: CDR1 MNHNS, CDR2 SASEGT. The CDR3 DNA is TGTGCCGGGGGACAAGCGAACACTGAAGCTTTCTTT. Translated, it gives CAGGQANTEAFF.

Only a few counts were recorded for this clone. The same CDR3 also results from other DNA sequences found in this sample. The chain joins TRBV7-3 to TRBJ2-1; D gene unclear. This CDR3 has 11 residues. V was shortened by 2 bases and J by 7 bases, with 3 bases between the two germline ends. Germline CDR1 SGHTA, CDR2 FQGTGA. Written as DNA, the CDR3 is TGTGCCAGCAGCTTAGGGAATGAGCAGTTCTTC. Amino acids: CASSLGNEQFF.

The chain couples TRBV21-1 to TRBJ2-7. TRBV21-1 is labeled a pseudogene. This CDR3 is 13 amino acids long. This CDR3 is CASLASARIGQYF. CDR3 sequence (DNA): TGTGCCAGCCTCGCCTCGGCCCGGATAGGGCAGTACTTC.

The CDR3 DNA reads as TGTGCCTGGAGCCCCGAGAACAATTCACCCCTCCACTTT. It translates to CAWSPENNSPLHF. This chain joins TRBV30 and TRBJ1-6; D is undetermined. The germline V and J ends were trimmed by 3 bases and 7 bases, with 10 bases remaining between them. The CDR3 extends over 13 amino acids. Germline CDR1 GTSNPN, CDR2 SVGIG (reference sequence). The entire variable domain, with the rest obtained from reference TRBV30 and TRBJ1-6, is as follows: SQTIHQWPATLVQPVGSPLSLECTVEGTSNPNLYWYRQAAGRGLQLLFYSVGIGQISSEVPQNLSASRPQDRQFILSSKKLLLSDSGFYLCAWSPENNSPLHFGNGTRLTVT.

Many counts were recorded for this clone. The V and J genes are TRBV27 and TRBJ1-1; 7 bases fit TRBD1. Per the germline V gene, CDR1 is MNHEY and CDR2 is SMNVEV (reference sequence). The CDR3 has 15 residues. The J segment lost 7 bases and the V segment lost 5 bases, leaving 13 bases of the junction unmatched. The DNA of the CDR3 is TGTGCCAGCAGTCAAAGACAGGGACTAACCCATGAAGCTTTCTTT. Residues: CASSQRQGLTHEAFF.

J is TRBJ2-3 and V is TRBV11-1; D possibly corresponds to TRBD1 (6 bases). The ends were cut back, 3 bases at V and 5 bases at J, with 15 bases in the middle. Germline-derived CDR1 and CDR2 are SGHAT and FQDESV (reference sequence). The CDR3 extends over 15 amino acids. CDR3 in DNA: TGTGCCAGCAGCTTCCGATCCGGGACAAGAGATACGCAGTATTTT. Its protein product is CASSFRSGTRDTQYF.

This clone was detected only a few times. V gene TRBV25-1 combines with J gene TRBJ1-1; D not resolved. The CDR3 sequence is 11 residues long. Germline CDR1 reads MGHDK; CDR2 reads SYGVNS. Trimming stripped 6 bases from V and 2 bases from J, with 4 bases between. The CDR3 protein is CASRANTEAFF. Written as DNA, the CDR3 is TGTGCCAGCAGAGCCAACACTGAAGCTTTCTTT.

This clone was seen only a few times. The chain carries TRBV2 and TRBJ1-5; tentative D call: TRBD1 (6 bases). Trimming removed 8 bases from V and 5 bases from J, with 16 bases in between. The CDR3 is 14 residues long. The germline V gene has CDR1 SNHLY and CDR2 FYNNEI. The CDR3 spells CASLGQMEDQPQHF. As DNA, the CDR3 is TGTGCCAGCCTCGGACAGATGGAGGATCAGCCCCAGCATTTT.

This clone was observed a few times. The rearrangement links TRBV30 to TRBJ1-5; TRBD1 matches 7 bases. This CDR3 is built from 15 residues. Per the germline V gene, CDR1 is GTSNPN and CDR2 is SVGIG (reference sequence). Trimming removed 0 bases from V and 5 bases from J; junction bases left unmatched: 7. CDR3 nucleotides: TGTGCCTGGAGTGTAGGAGGGGGCGTGGATCAGCCCCAGCATTTT. Protein product: CAWSVGGGVDQPQHF.

The gene calls are TRBV7-2 and TRBJ2-7, with 9 bases that match TRBD1. From germline, CDR1 is SGHTA and CDR2 FQGNSA. This CDR3 spans 16 amino acids. Trimming cost V 5 bases and J 5 bases; bases outside gene matches: 13. CDR3 DNA: TGTGCCAGCAGCCACAACATCGGGACAGGGCCCCACGAGCAGTACTTC. Translated: CASSHNIGTGPHEQYF.

The chain recombines TRBV4-1 with TRBJ1-2, with no clear D. The V and J ends lost 0 bases and 5 bases respectively, with 7 bases between them. The CDR3 contains 13 residues. Germline V gene lookup returns CDR1 MGHRA and CDR2 YSYEKL. In DNA form, the CDR3 reads TGCGCCAGCAGCCAAGAGATGGGGTATGGCTACACCTTC. It is translated as CASSQEMGYGYTF.

The chain links TRBV29-1 to TRBJ1-2; D perhaps matches TRBD1 (5 bases). Germline CDR1 is SQVTM and CDR2 is ANQGSEA. Trimming took 1 base from V and 4 from J, leaving 7 bases between them. The CDR3 length is 12 residues. CDR3 DNA: TGCAGCGTTGAAGCAACAGGCTATGGCTACACCTTC. It is translated as CSVEATGYGYTF.

The rearrangement joins TRBV7-2 to TRBJ2-5; D possibly uses TRBD1 or TRBD2 (6 bases each). V was shortened by 3 bases and J by 0 bases, with 17 bases between the two germline ends. CDR1 and CDR2 from the germline V gene are SGHTA and FQGNSA. This CDR3 region has 17 residues. The CDR3 region is CASSFAGGGDYQETQYF. CDR3 DNA: TGTGCCAGCAGCTTCGCTGGGGGCGGGGATTACCAAGAGACCCAGTACTTC. The full variable domain, rest sourced from reference TRBV7-2 and TRBJ2-5, is GAGVSQSPSNKVTEKGKDVELRCDPISGHTALYWYRQSLGQGLEFLIYFQGNSAPDKSGLPSDRFSAERTGGSVSTLTIQRTQQEDSAVYLCASSFAGGGDYQETQYFGPGTRLLVL.

The chain recombines TRBV30 with TRBJ1-6; 7 bases line up with TRBD1. CDR1 is GTSNPN, CDR2 SVGIG, per germline (reference sequence). The V and J ends lost 7 bases and 7 bases, in that order; junction bases with no gene match: 4. This CDR3 has 12 amino acids. The CDR3 region is CALGQLNSPLHF. The CDR3 DNA reads as TGTGCCTTGGGACAGTTAAATTCACCCCTCCACTTT. The whole variable domain, remainder taken from reference TRBV30 and TRBJ1-6, is SQTIHQWPATLVQPVGSPLSLECTVEGTSNPNLYWYRQAAGRGLQLLFYSVGIGQISSEVPQNLSASRPQDRQFILSSKKLLLSDSGFYLCALGQLNSPLHFGNGTRLTVT.

This chain connects TRBV30 to TRBJ2-7; 8 nucleotides line up with TRBD1. The length of the CDR3 is 13 residues. Per the germline V gene, CDR1 is GTSNPN and CDR2 is SVGIG (reference sequence). With 2 bases clipped from V and 7 bases from J, the junction kept 7 bases outside the gene matches. The CDR3 DNA follows: TGTGCCTGGAGTCCGTTCAGGGGGCGAGAGCAGTACTTC. Its translation: CAWSPFRGREQYF.

CDR3: CASGTTGPGTGELFF. The CDR3 DNA sequence: TGTGCTAGTGGTACCACAGGTCCGGGCACCGGGGAGCTGTTTTTT. The V and J genes are TRBV12-5 and TRBJ2-2; D is perhaps TRBD1 (5 bases). This CDR3 is 15 amino acids long. Germline V gene sequence: CDR1 LGHNT, CDR2 FRNRAP. The germline V and J ends were trimmed by 5 bases and 4 bases, with 14 bases remaining between them.

Here the CDR3 DNA reads TGCGCCAGCAGCTCAACCCGGACAGGAGGCTACACCTTC. Amino acid sequence: CASSSTRTGGYTF. This chain connects TRBV5-1 to TRBJ1-2; TRBD1 agrees at 7 bases. Germline CDR1 reads SGHRS; CDR2 reads YFSETQ. V shed 3 bases, J shed 8 bases, and the junction held 7 bases outside the gene matches. The CDR3 runs 13 residues.

The chain links TRBV29-1 to TRBJ1-1; possible D gene TRBD1, 6 bases. V lost 4 bases and J lost 5, with 11 bases in between. Per germline, CDR1 SQVTM and CDR2 ANQGSEA. The CDR3 runs to 12 residues. CDR3 amino acids: CSVGRGETEAFF. The CDR3 coding sequence is TGCAGCGTTGGCAGGGGAGAAACTGAAGCTTTCTTT.

The gene calls are TRBV6-5 and TRBJ2-3; tentatively, D is TRBD1 (6 bases). The CDR3 totals 14 residues. V was pared by 6 bases and J by 2 bases, with 12 bases between. The germline gives CDR1 MNHEY, CDR2 SVGAGI. The CDR3 region is CASSRDTFTDTQYF. In nucleotides, the CDR3 is TGTGCCAGCAGCCGGGACACTTTCACAGATACGCAGTATTTT.

This chain uses TRBV7-9 with TRBJ2-3, with 11 bases fitting TRBD2. This CDR3 has 18 residues. CDR1 and CDR2 (germline): SEHNR, FQNEAQ (reference sequence). V was pared by 7 bases and J by 3 bases, with 15 bases of the junction left unmatched. The chain's CDR3 is CASKSLAGATWGTDTQYF. CDR3 coding DNA: TGTGCCAGCAAGTCACTAGCGGGGGCAACCTGGGGAACAGATACGCAGTATTTT.

The rearrangement links TRBV10-2 to TRBJ1-2; D perhaps matches TRBD1 (5 bases). Trimming removed 3 bases at V and 4 bases at J, with 15 bases between. The germline CDR1 and CDR2 sequences are WSHSY and SAAADI. The CDR3 is 15 residues long. The CDR3 nucleotides are TGCGCCAGCAGTGACTCACGGACACTGAGCTATGGCTACACCTTC. Its protein is CASSDSRTLSYGYTF.

J is TRBJ1-5 and V is TRBV29-1; 9 nucleotides match TRBD1. The germline gives CDR1 SQVTM, CDR2 ANQGSEA. This CDR3 comprises 13 residues. J gave up 5 bases and V 5 bases, and 4 bases lay outside the gene matches. This CDR3 reads CSVSRDRDQPQHF. The CDR3 DNA sequence: TGCAGCGTTTCCCGGGACAGGGATCAGCCCCAGCATTTT.

This chain uses TRBV29-1 with TRBJ2-1; 10 nucleotides align to TRBD1. The CDR3 is 14 amino acids. The V and J ends lost 4 bases and 4 bases, in that order; junction bases with no gene match: 4. Germline CDR1 SQVTM, CDR2 ANQGSEA. For the CDR3, the DNA is TGCAGCGTTGTTGGGACAGGGGATTACAATGAGCAGTTCTTC. Translating it yields CSVVGTGDYNEQFF.

The chain carries TRBV5-1 and TRBJ1-5, with 8 bases fitting TRBD1. The CDR3 consists of 15 residues. Losses at the gene ends were 4 bases for V and 2 bases for J; bases not matched to a gene: 5. CDR1 SGHRS and CDR2 YFSETQ come from the germline V gene. As DNA, the CDR3 is TGCGCCAGCAGCCCCGGGACAGGCGGCAATCAGCCCCAGCATTTT. It specifies CASSPGTGGNQPQHF.

The chain joins TRBV27 to TRBJ2-7, with D possibly being TRBD2 (6 bases). The V gene lost 8 bases and the J gene lost 6 bases, with 14 bases spanning the gap. Germline CDR1 and CDR2: MNHEY and SMNVEV (reference sequence). This CDR3 has 12 residues. This CDR3 reads CASSRGGIEQYF. The DNA of the CDR3 is TGTGCCAGCTCCAGAGGAGGGATCGAGCAGTACTTC.

A few counts support this clone. This same CDR3 is encoded by further DNA sequences in the sample. The V call is TRBV18, the J call TRBJ2-7, with a weak D call TRBD2 (6 bases). Looked up from germline, CDR1 is KGHSH and CDR2 is LQKENI. V was shortened by 3 bases and J by 4 bases, with 16 bases between the two germline ends. The CDR3 sequence is 15 residues long. CDR3 amino acids: CASSPAGTGGYEQYF. The CDR3 nucleotides read TGTGCCAGCTCACCGGCCGGGACTGGTGGTTACGAGCAGTACTTC.